This T cell receptor (beta chain) is drawn from a study of CD8+ T cells in alopecia areata. Background on the study: The protocol delivered tofacitinib for 6 to 18 months, then withdrew it for 6 months.

This CDR3 contains 15 residues. Germline CDR1 and CDR2: SGHNT and YYREEE (reference sequence). Trimming took off 10 bases at V and 4 bases at J, with 22 bases between the two ends. Separation by sorting yielded CD4+ and CD8+ T cells from PBMCs. Study conclusions and caveats: Scalp lesions, especially in alopecia totalis/universalis, had higher clonality than normal scalp.

Reverse transcribed after extraction, RNA yielded cDNA as the sequencing template. Data came from immunoSEQ multiplex PCR; TCRdb stores just in-frame clones and leaves some out. The sample holds roughly 130,000 clones; 58% are singletons and the top ten take less than 5.5%. Notes on this clone: What it recognizes is unknown.

Sequences were derived from CD4+ T cells sorted from blood, sampled at week 0. This sequence originates from a human donor with alopecia areata. This chain connects TRBV5-4 to TRBJ2-3, with D perhaps TRBD1 (6 bases). The CDR3 region has the DNA TGTGCCTCCTCCATGGGACATGGCCGTCCAGATACGCAGTATTTT. It encodes CASSMGHGRPDTQYF.